This entry lists 10 T cell receptor beta chains sequenced from one sample in a study of shared clonotypes between healthy human individuals (dated by TCRdb to 2018 to 2021). Library creation used the immunoSEQ multiplex PCR assay. TCRdb provides this immuneACCESS table in a form limited to in-frame rearrangements. Some clones are lacking; in checked studies, under half of them reflect an unresolved V gene, and why the rest are absent is not known. Within this sample are approximately 1,500,000 clones, with about 96% of them counted one time only. 1% to 1.5% of the sample rests with the top ten. The sample comprised naive CD4+ T cells sorted from blood. What the cell subset or site label conveys for this sample: CD45RA+ positively selected. The receptor set was obtained from a man aged 25-45 years in good health.

The sample holds one count of this clone. V gene TRBV5-1 combines with J gene TRBJ2-7; 10 nucleotides match TRBD2. The ends lost 5 bases at V and 4 bases at J; junction bases unmatched: 6. Germline lookup yields CDR1 SGHRS and CDR2 YFSETQ. The CDR3 totals 14 residues. For the CDR3, the DNA is TGCGCCAGCAGGAGACTAGCGGGTCTTTACGAGCAGTACTTC. As protein: CASRRLAGLYEQYF. Complete variable domain (other parts from reference TRBV5-1 and TRBJ2-7): KAGVTQTPRYLIKTRGQQVTLSCSPISGHRSVSWYQQTPGQGLQFLFEYFSETQRNKGNFPGRFSGRQFSNSRSEMNVSTLELGDSALYLCASRRLAGLYEQYFGPGTRLTVT.

This chain uses TRBV5-8 with TRBJ1-5; the D is unclear. This CDR3 has 14 amino acids. Trimming cost V 4 bases and J 0 bases, with 8 bases left between them. The V gene's germline CDR1 is SGHTS and CDR2 YDEGEE. CDR3 sequence (DNA): TGTGCCAGCAGCCAAAAGCTTAGCAATCAGCCCCAGCATTTT. It encodes CASSQKLSNQPQHF.

The rearrangement uses TRBV5-4 and TRBJ2-7; tentatively, D is TRBD2 (6 bases). The CDR3 contains 14 residues. V shed 0 bases and J shed 4 bases, with 11 bases lying between them. Germline V CDR1 and CDR2: SGHNT, YYREEE (reference sequence). The DNA for the CDR3 is TGTGCCAGCAGCTTGGGGAGCGGGCTATACGAGCAGTACTTC. Encoded protein: CASSLGSGLYEQYF.

The V call is TRBV7-2, the J call TRBJ2-3, with a weak D call TRBD2 (5 bases). Germline CDR1 reads SGHTA; CDR2 reads FQGNSA. The CDR3 runs 16 residues. V dropped 3 bases and J dropped 2 bases, with 15 bases sitting between them. DNA of the CDR3: TGTGCCAGCAGCTTCTTAAGGGAGCCCCTCACAGATACGCAGTATTTT. Its translation is CASSFLREPLTDTQYF.

V is TRBV20-1 and J is TRBJ2-4; D gene ambiguous. V shed 3 bases and J shed 1 base, with 1 base lying between them. Germline V gene data show CDR1 as DFQATT and CDR2 as SNEGSKA (reference sequence). CDR3 length: 11 residues. The CDR3 reads CSASAKNIQYF. The CDR3, as DNA: TGCAGTGCTAGTGCCAAAAACATTCAGTACTTC.

This clone was observed once. Additional DNA sequences in this sample encode the identical CDR3. V is TRBV29-1 and J is TRBJ1-1, with 7 bases matching TRBD1. Germline values: CDR1 SQVTM, CDR2 ANQGSEA. The V segment lost 5 bases and the J segment 4 bases; nucleotides outside the gene matches: 4. The CDR3 runs to 12 residues. CDR3 loop: CSVRQGGTEAFF. Here the CDR3 DNA reads TGCAGCGTTCGACAGGGAGGCACTGAAGCTTTCTTT.

CDR3 in amino acids: CASSPRGRDYRHGELFF. The DNA of the CDR3 is TGTGCCAGCTCCCCGAGGGGTAGGGATTACCGCCACGGGGAGCTGTTTTTT. The rearrangement joins TRBV28 to TRBJ2-2, with D perhaps being TRBD1 or TRBD2 (5 bases each). This CDR3 has 17 residues. Germline CDR1 reads MDHEN; CDR2 reads SYDVKM. Trimming stripped 8 bases from V and 7 bases from J, with 26 bases between.

The V gene is TRBV20-1, the J gene TRBJ2-1; D remains ambiguous. From germline, CDR1 is DFQATT and CDR2 SNEGSKA (reference sequence). V lost 6 bases to trimming and J lost 9 bases, with 9 bases between them. This CDR3 spans 10 amino acids. The CDR3 nucleotides are TGCAGTGCGAAGTTTGGTGAGCAGTTCTTC. Translated: CSAKFGEQFF.

The V gene is TRBV5-1, the J gene TRBJ2-7; D might be TRBD1 or TRBD2, each matching 5 bases. The CDR3 spans 15 residues. Germline V lookup: CDR1 SGHRS, CDR2 YFSETQ. V lost 6 bases and J 7 bases, leaving 23 bases between the germline ends. CDR3 amino acids: CASTLVGTFPGEQYF. The CDR3 DNA is TGCGCCAGCACCCTAGTTGGGACCTTCCCAGGGGAGCAGTACTTC. Supplemented by reference TRBV5-1 and TRBJ2-7, the full variable domain reads KAGVTQTPRYLIKTRGQQVTLSCSPISGHRSVSWYQQTPGQGLQFLFEYFSETQRNKGNFPGRFSGRQFSNSRSEMNVSTLELGDSALYLCASTLVGTFPGEQYFGPGTRLTVT.

V is TRBV7-6 and J is TRBJ2-1; tentatively, D is TRBD1 (6 bases). Trimming took off 5 bases at V and 7 bases at J, with 24 bases between the two ends. CDR3 length: 17 amino acids. Germline values: CDR1 SGHVS, CDR2 FNYEAQ. Here the CDR3 reads CASSPSRLGQASNEQFF. DNA for the CDR3: TGTGCCAGCAGCCCGAGCCGACTGGGACAAGCTTCAAATGAGCAGTTCTTC. The full variable domain, in which reference TRBV7-6 and TRBJ2-1 provide the parts outside the CDR3, is GAGVSQSPRYKVTKRGQDVALRCDPISGHVSLYWYRQALGQGPEFLTYFNYEAQQDKSGLPNDRFSAERPEGSISTLTIQRTEQRDSAMYRCASSPSRLGQASNEQFFGPGTRLTVL.